What follows describes a single T cell receptor (beta chain). This CDR3 region has 16 residues. Germline assignment: CDR1 LNHDA and CDR2 SQIVND (reference sequence). With V trimmed by 5 bases and J by 0 bases, 5 bases remained unmatched. Described time point: pretreatment peripheral blood. The data derive from a study of PD-L1 blockade in urothelial cancer. Synthetic TCR analog templates were spiked into all PCRs individually. Using immunoSEQ multiplex PCR, the repertoire was profiled, and TCRdb retains in-frame clones only, with some absent. The data show about 45,000 clones, 88% seen once. Material: PBMCs, obtained around atezolizumab (anti-PD-L1) treatment. This clonotype was obtained from a donor at least 40 years old with urothelial cancer. The chain carries TRBV19 and TRBJ1-3; 9 bases fit TRBD1. Written as DNA, the CDR3 is TGTGCCAGTAGTCCACGGACAGGGGCCTCTGGAAACACCATATATTTT. Its protein product is CASSPRTGASGNTIYF. Complete variable domain (other parts from reference TRBV19 and TRBJ1-3): DGGITQSPKYLFRKEGQNVTLSCEQNLNHDAMYWYRQDPGQGLRLIYYSQIVNDFQKGDIAEGYSVSREKKESFPLTVTSAQKNPTAFYLCASSPRTGASGNTIYFGEGSWLTVV.